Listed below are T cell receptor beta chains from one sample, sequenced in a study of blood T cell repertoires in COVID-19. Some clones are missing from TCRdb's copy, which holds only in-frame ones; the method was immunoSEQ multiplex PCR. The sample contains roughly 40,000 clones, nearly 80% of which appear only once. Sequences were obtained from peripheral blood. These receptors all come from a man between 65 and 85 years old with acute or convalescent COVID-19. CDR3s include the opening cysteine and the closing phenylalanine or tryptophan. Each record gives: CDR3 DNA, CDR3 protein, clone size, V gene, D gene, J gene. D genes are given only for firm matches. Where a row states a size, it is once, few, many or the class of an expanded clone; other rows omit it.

cdr3_nt: TGTGCCAGCAGTTACTCCGGGACAGAGAATGAAAAACTGTTTTTT
cdr3_aa: CASSYSGTENEKLFF
clone_size: NA
v_call: TRBV6-5
d_call: TRBD1
j_call: TRBJ1-4

cdr3_nt: TGCGCCAGCAGCCAAGATCTTAAGCAGGGGGCTACTGAAGCTTTCTTT
cdr3_aa: CASSQDLKQGATEAFF
clone_size: NA
v_call: TRBV4-3
d_call: TRBD1
j_call: TRBJ1-1

cdr3_nt: TGTGCCTGGACCAAACCAGGGACAGGGGGCGCATCGGCTTTCTTT
cdr3_aa: CAWTKPGTGGASAFF
clone_size: few
v_call: TRBV30
d_call: TRBD1
j_call: TRBJ1-1

cdr3_nt: TGTGCCAGCAGCTTACAAGGACTAGAGACAGATACGCAGTATTTT
cdr3_aa: CASSLQGLETDTQYF
clone_size: NA
v_call: TRBV7-2
d_call: TRBD2
j_call: TRBJ2-3

cdr3_nt: TGTGCCAGCAGTGAAGGGGCGGGCCTCCGTCAGCCCCAGCATTTT
cdr3_aa: CASSEGAGLRQPQHF
clone_size: NA
v_call: TRBV6-1
d_call: NA
j_call: TRBJ1-5

cdr3_nt: TGTGCCAGCACCAGACAGGGTTCAAACACCATATATTTT
cdr3_aa: CASTRQGSNTIYF
clone_size: NA
v_call: TRBV11-2
d_call: TRBD1
j_call: TRBJ1-3

cdr3_nt: TGTGCCAGCAGCTCTGTTTCACTCTACAGGGTACAAGAGACCCAGTACTTC
cdr3_aa: CASSSVSLYRVQETQYF
clone_size: NA
v_call: TRBV5-6
d_call: NA
j_call: TRBJ2-5

cdr3_nt: TGTGCCAGCTCACCTGTAGCTCCTATAAACTATGGCTACACCTTC
cdr3_aa: CASSPVAPINYGYTF
clone_size: few
v_call: TRBV18
d_call: NA
j_call: TRBJ1-2

cdr3_nt: TGTGCTCTTACGGCCGGGACAGGGTCATATAGCAATCAGCCCCAGCATTTT
cdr3_aa: CALTAGTGSYSNQPQHF
clone_size: NA
v_call: TRBV28
d_call: TRBD1
j_call: TRBJ1-5

cdr3_nt: TGTGCCAGCAGCTTAGTCGGGGTCTCCACAGATACGCAGTATTTT
cdr3_aa: CASSLVGVSTDTQYF
clone_size: NA
v_call: TRBV7-6
d_call: NA
j_call: TRBJ2-3

cdr3_nt: TGTGCCAGTAGTGCGGCCGGGACTACCTCCTACGAGCAGTACTTC
cdr3_aa: CASSAAGTTSYEQYF
clone_size: few
v_call: TRBV19
d_call: TRBD2
j_call: TRBJ2-7

cdr3_nt: TGTGCCAGCAGCTCTAGCGGGGGATTCGAGCAGTACTTC
cdr3_aa: CASSSSGGFEQYF
clone_size: NA
v_call: TRBV9
d_call: TRBD2
j_call: TRBJ2-7

cdr3_nt: TGTGCCAGCAGCTTAGCCCGAGCGGGGCCGGTCTATGGCTACACCTTC
cdr3_aa: CASSLARAGPVYGYTF
clone_size: NA
v_call: TRBV7-8
d_call: NA
j_call: TRBJ1-2

cdr3_nt: TGTGCCACCAGCAGGGGGACAGGGGGCTCCTACGAGCAGTACTTC
cdr3_aa: CATSRGTGGSYEQYF
clone_size: NA
v_call: TRBV15
d_call: TRBD1
j_call: TRBJ2-7

cdr3_nt: TGTGCCAGCAGTTACTCGGGTGGACAGGGGGCTCTCCTCCACTTT
cdr3_aa: CASSYSGGQGALLHF
clone_size: NA
v_call: TRBV6-2/TRBV6-3
d_call: TRBD1
j_call: TRBJ1-6

cdr3_nt: TGCGCCAGCAGCTTGGACAGGGGGTCCTACGAGCAGTACTTC
cdr3_aa: CASSLDRGSYEQYF
clone_size: NA
v_call: TRBV5-1
d_call: TRBD1
j_call: TRBJ2-7

cdr3_nt: TGTGCCAGCAGCTTCAGCTCCTACGAGCAGTACTTC
cdr3_aa: CASSFSSYEQYF
clone_size: NA
v_call: TRBV5-4
d_call: NA
j_call: TRBJ2-7

cdr3_nt: TGTGCCAGCAGCTTAGTTGGGAGCTCCTACAATGAGCAGTTCTTC
cdr3_aa: CASSLVGSSYNEQFF
clone_size: NA
v_call: TRBV7-6
d_call: NA
j_call: TRBJ2-1

cdr3_nt: TGTGCCAGCAGCTTCTACAGGGATGGCTACACCTTC
cdr3_aa: CASSFYRDGYTF
clone_size: NA
v_call: TRBV11-2
d_call: NA
j_call: TRBJ1-2

cdr3_nt: TGTGCCAGCAGTGCGAACCGGGGGGGGGAGACCCAGTACTTC
cdr3_aa: CASSANRGGETQYF
clone_size: NA
v_call: TRBV2
d_call: TRBD2
j_call: TRBJ2-5

cdr3_nt: TGTGCCAGCAGCTTTACAGGGGACGAGCAGTACTTC
cdr3_aa: CASSFTGDEQYF
clone_size: NA
v_call: TRBV7-3
d_call: TRBD1
j_call: TRBJ2-7

cdr3_nt: TGCAGCGTACATCTTTCTACGCAGTATTTT
cdr3_aa: CSVHLSTQYF
clone_size: NA
v_call: TRBV20-1
d_call: NA
j_call: TRBJ2-3

cdr3_nt: TGTGCCAGCAGCCAAACAGCTAACTATGGCTACACCTTC
cdr3_aa: CASSQTANYGYTF
clone_size: NA
v_call: TRBV3-1/TRBV3-2
d_call: NA
j_call: TRBJ1-2

cdr3_nt: TGTGCCAGCAGTTACCGCGCGGGGGCGAGCACAGATACGCAGTATTTT
cdr3_aa: CASSYRAGASTDTQYF
clone_size: NA
v_call: TRBV6-2/TRBV6-3
d_call: NA
j_call: TRBJ2-3

cdr3_nt: TGTGCCATCAGTGGACTAGCGGGGGGCACTAGCACAGATACGCAGTATTTT
cdr3_aa: CAISGLAGGTSTDTQYF
clone_size: NA
v_call: TRBV10-3
d_call: TRBD2
j_call: TRBJ2-3

cdr3_nt: TGTGCCACCAGCCGGACAGGGGGCAGGACAGATACGCAGTATTTT
cdr3_aa: CATSRTGGRTDTQYF
clone_size: NA
v_call: TRBV15
d_call: TRBD1
j_call: TRBJ2-3

cdr3_nt: TGTGCCAGCAGTTCAGGGGGTGGCAATCAGCCCCAGCATTTT
cdr3_aa: CASSSGGGNQPQHF
clone_size: NA
v_call: TRBV6-5
d_call: TRBD1
j_call: TRBJ1-5

cdr3_nt: TGTGCCAGCAGCTTCTCTGGGGCTAGCAATCAGCCCCAGCATTTT
cdr3_aa: CASSFSGASNQPQHF
clone_size: few
v_call: TRBV7-2
d_call: NA
j_call: TRBJ1-5